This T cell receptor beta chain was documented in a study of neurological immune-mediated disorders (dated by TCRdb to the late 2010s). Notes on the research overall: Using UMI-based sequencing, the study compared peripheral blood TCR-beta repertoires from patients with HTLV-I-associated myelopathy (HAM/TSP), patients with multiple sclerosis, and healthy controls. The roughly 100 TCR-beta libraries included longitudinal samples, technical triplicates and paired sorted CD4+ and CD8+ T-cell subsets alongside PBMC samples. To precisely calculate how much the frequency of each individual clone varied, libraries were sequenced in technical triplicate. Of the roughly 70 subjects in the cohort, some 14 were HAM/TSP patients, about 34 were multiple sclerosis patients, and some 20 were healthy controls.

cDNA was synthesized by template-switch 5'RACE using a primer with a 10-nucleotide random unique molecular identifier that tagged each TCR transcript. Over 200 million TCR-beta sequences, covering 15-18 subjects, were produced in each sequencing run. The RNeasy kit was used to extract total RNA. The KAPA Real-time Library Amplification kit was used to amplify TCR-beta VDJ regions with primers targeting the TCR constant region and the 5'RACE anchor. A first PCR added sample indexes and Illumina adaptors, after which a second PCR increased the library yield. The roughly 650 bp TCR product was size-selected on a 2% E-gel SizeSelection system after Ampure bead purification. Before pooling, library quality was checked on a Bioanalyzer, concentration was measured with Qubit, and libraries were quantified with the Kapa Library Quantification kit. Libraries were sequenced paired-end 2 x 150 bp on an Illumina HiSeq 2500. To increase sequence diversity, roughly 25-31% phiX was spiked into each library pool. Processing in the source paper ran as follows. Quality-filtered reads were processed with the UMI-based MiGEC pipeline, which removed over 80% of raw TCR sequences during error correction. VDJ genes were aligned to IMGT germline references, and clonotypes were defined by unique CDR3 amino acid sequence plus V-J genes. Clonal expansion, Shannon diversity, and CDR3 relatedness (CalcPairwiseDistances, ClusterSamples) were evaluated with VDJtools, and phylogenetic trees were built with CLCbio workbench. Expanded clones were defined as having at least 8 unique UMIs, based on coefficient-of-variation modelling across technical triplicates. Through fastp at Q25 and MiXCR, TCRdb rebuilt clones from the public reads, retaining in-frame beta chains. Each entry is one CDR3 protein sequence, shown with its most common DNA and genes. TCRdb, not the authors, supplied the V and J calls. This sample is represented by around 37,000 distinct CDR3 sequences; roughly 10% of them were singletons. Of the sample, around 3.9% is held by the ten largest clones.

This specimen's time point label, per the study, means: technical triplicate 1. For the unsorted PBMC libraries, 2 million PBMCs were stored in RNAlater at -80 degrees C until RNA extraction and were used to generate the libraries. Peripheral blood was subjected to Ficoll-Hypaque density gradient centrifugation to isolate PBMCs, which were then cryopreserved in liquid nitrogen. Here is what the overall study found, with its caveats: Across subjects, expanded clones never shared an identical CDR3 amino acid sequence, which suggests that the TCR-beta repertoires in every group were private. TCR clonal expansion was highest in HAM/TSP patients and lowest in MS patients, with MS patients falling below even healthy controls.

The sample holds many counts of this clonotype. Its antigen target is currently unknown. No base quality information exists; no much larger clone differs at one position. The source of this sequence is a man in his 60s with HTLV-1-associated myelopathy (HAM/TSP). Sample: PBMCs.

The CDR3 here reads CASSEGTSGRAYEQYF. The nucleotide sequence is TGTGCCAGCAGTGAAGGGACTAGCGGGAGGGCCTACGAGCAGTACTTC. The sequence links TRBV2 to TRBJ2-7; TRBD2 agrees with 15 junctional bases. Per the germline V gene, SNHLY is the CDR1 and FYNNEI is the CDR2. Compared with germline, V lacks 1 base and J lacks 2 bases; bases without a gene match: 0. The CDR3 measures 16 amino acids from cysteine to phenylalanine. CDR3 DNA only is kept here, 48 bases in frame from base 1. Here the CDR3 is joined to the reference TRBV2 and TRBJ2-7 genes, and the full variable domain is: EPEVTQTPSHQVTQMGQEVILRCVPISNHLYFYWYRQILGQKVEFLVSFYNNEISEKSEIFDDQFSVERPDGSNFTLKIRSTKLEDSAMYFCASSEGTSGRAYEQYFGPGTRLTVT.